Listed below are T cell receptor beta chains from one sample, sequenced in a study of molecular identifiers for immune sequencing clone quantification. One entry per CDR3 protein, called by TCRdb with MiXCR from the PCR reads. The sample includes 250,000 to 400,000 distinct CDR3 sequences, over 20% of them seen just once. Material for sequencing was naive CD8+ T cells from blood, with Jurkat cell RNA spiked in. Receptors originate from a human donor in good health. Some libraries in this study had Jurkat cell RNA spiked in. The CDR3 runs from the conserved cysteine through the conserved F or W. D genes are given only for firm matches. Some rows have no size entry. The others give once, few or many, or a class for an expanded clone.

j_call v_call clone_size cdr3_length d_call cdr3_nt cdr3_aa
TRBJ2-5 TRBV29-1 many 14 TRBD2 TGCAGCGTTGAGGGACTAGCCTCCCGGGAGACCCAGTACTTC CSVEGLASRETQYF
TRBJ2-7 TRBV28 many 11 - TGTGCCAGCAGTACCACCTACGAGCAGTACTTC CASSTTYEQYF
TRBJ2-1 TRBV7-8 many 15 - TGTGCCAGCAGCCCCGGAGCAGGCTCCTACAATGAGCAGTTCTTC CASSPGAGSYNEQFF
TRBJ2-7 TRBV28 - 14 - TGTGCCAGCAGTTTATTCCCGGGTAACTACGGGCAGTACTTC CASSLFPGNYGQYF
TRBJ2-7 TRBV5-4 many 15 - TGTGCCAGCAGCCTCGGGGCGGGCCCCTCCTACGAGCAGTACTTC CASSLGAGPSYEQYF
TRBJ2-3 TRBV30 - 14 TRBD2 TGTGCCTGGAGTGTGGGACTAGCGGTCGATACGCAGTATTTT CAWSVGLAVDTQYF
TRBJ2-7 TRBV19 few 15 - TGTGCCAGTAGTATGGGCGGGGGCATGACCTACGAGCAGTACTTC CASSMGGGMTYEQYF
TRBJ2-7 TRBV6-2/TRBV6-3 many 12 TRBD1 TGTGCCAGCAGCCCGGACAGGGCGGAGCAGTACTTC CASSPDRAEQYF
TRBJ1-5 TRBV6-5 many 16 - TGTGCCAGCAGGAACGGGTACCCTCATAGCAATCAGCCCCAGCATTTT CASRNGYPHSNQPQHF
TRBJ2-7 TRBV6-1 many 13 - TGTGCCAGCAGCACGGGACCTGGCAACGAGCAGTACTTC CASSTGPGNEQYF
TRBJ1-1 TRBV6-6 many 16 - TGTGCCAGCAGTTACTCGGCGCAACATATGAACACTGAAGCTTTCTTT CASSYSAQHMNTEAFF
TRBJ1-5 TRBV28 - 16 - TGTGCCAGCAGCCAGACGCTCGGAGGGGGGGATCAGCCCCAGCATTTT CASSQTLGGGDQPQHF
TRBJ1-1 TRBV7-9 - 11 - TGTGCCAGCAGCTCGACAGTCGAAGCTTTCTTT CASSSTVEAFF
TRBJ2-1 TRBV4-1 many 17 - TGCGCCAGCAGCCAAGATCAGGCCAGGGCAGCCTACAATGAGCAGTTCTTC CASSQDQARAAYNEQFF
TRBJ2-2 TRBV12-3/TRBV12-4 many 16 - TGTGCCAGCAGTGACCCAACAGGGGGAGGGTCCGGGGAGCTGTTTTTT CASSDPTGGGSGELFF
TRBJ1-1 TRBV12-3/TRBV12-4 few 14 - TGTGCCAGCAGTTTAGAGTCCAGGAACACTGAAGCTTTCTTT CASSLESRNTEAFF
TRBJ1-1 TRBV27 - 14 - TGTGCCAGCAGCCTCTCTCAATCTGGGGAGGAAGCTTTCTTT CASSLSQSGEEAFF
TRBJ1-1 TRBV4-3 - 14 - TGCGCCAGCAGCCAAGAAGGGGATGACAGTGAAGCTTTCTTT CASSQEGDDSEAFF
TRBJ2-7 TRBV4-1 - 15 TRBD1 TGCGCCAGCAGCCAACGGACAGGCAGCTCCTACGAGCAGTACTTC CASSQRTGSSYEQYF
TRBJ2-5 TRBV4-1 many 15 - TGCGCCAGCAGCCAAGCCCGACTAGTCCAAGAGACCCAGTACTTC CASSQARLVQETQYF
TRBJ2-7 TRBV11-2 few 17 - TGTGCCAGCAGCTTAGCCCTACTTCGGGACAACCGCTACGAGCAGTACTTC CASSLALLRDNRYEQYF
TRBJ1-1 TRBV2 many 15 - TGTGCCAGCCGTGAAATCGGGGGCCCGAACACTGAAGCTTTCTTT CASREIGGPNTEAFF
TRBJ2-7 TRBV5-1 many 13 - TGCGCCAGCAGACGTATGGAAGACTACGAGCAGTACTTC CASRRMEDYEQYF
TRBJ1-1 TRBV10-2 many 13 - TGCGCCATTTCCTGGGGGTTTGACACTGAAGCTTTCTTT CAISWGFDTEAFF
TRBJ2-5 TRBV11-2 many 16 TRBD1 TGTGCCAGCAGCTCCAGACCCCGGGACAGCCAAGAGACCCAGTACTTC CASSSRPRDSQETQYF
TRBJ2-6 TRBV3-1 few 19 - TGTGCCAGCAGCCAAGATGGGGCAGGGCACCCCTCTGGGGCCAACGTCCTGACTTTC CASSQDGAGHPSGANVLTF
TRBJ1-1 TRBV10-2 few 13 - TGCGCCAGCAGTGGTTGGGGGGCAACTGAAGCTTTCTTT CASSGWGATEAFF
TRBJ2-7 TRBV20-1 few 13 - TGCAGTGCTAGAAGGCGGAGCTCCTACGAGCAGTACTTC CSARRRSSYEQYF
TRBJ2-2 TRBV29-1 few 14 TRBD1 TGCAGCGTTGAGGGGACAGGGCTTGACGGGGAGCTGTTTTTT CSVEGTGLDGELFF
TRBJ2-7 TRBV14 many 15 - TGTGCCAGCAGCCGCGCCGGGCTCATCTCCTACGAGCAGTACTTC CASSRAGLISYEQYF
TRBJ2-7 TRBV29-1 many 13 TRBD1 TGCAGCGCCAAGCAGGGGACAGAATACGAGCAGTACTTC CSAKQGTEYEQYF
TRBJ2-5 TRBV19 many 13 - TGTGCCAGTAGGGAACCATCCCAAGAGACCCAGTACTTC CASREPSQETQYF
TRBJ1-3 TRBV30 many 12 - TGTGCCTGGAGCCGAATGCAGGACACCATATATTTT CAWSRMQDTIYF
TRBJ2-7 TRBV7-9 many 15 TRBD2 TGTGCCAGCAGCCCACCCGCTAGCGGAGCCTACGAGCAGTACTTC CASSPPASGAYEQYF
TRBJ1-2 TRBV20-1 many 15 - TGCAGTGCCCATATGGCCTCGACGGAAAACTATGGCTACACCTTC CSAHMASTENYGYTF
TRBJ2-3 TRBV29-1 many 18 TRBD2 TGCAGCGTCGACGGACTAGCGGGAGGGCCGTACCACACAGATACGCAGTATTTT CSVDGLAGGPYHTDTQYF
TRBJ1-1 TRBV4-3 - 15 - TGCGCCAGCAGCCAAGACCGGGGGCTCTACACTGAAGCTTTCTTT CASSQDRGLYTEAFF